These 30 T cell receptor beta chains originate from one sample sequenced in a study of blood T cell repertoires in COVID-19. This table comes from immunoSEQ multiplex PCR, and its TCRdb copy is limited to in-frame clones, with some not included. The top ten hold 5% of the sample, which has some 150,000 clones, 70% to 80% seen once. Sequenced sample: peripheral blood. Every receptor here comes from a woman in her 70s with COVID-19, enrolled during active disease.

The chain combines TRBV9 with TRBJ1-3; D is possibly TRBD1 (6 bases). V was cut by 3 bases and J by 3 bases, with 16 bases left in between. There are 16 residues in the CDR3. Germline V gene data show CDR1 as SGDLS and CDR2 as YYNGEE. The CDR3 DNA is TGTGCCAGCAGCGGCCGGTCAGGGGATTTTGGAAACACCATATATTTT. It yields the protein CASSGRSGDFGNTIYF.

This chain links TRBV3-1 (or the pseudogene TRBV3-2) with TRBJ1-1, with D tentatively TRBD1 (6 bases). The CDR3 extends over 20 amino acids. Germline V gene data show CDR1 as LGHDT and CDR2 as YNNKEL (reference sequence). Trimming stripped 0 bases from V and 1 base from J, with 24 bases between. The CDR3 DNA reads as TGTGCCAGCAGCCAAGATTCTGGGCAGGGGTTCACGGGCCCGAACACTGAAGCTTTCTTT. This encodes CASSQDSGQGFTGPNTEAFF.

V usage is TRBV6-6 and J usage is TRBJ1-5, with TRBD1 matching 7 bases. This CDR3 is built from 13 residues. Germline CDR1 is MNHNY and CDR2 is SVGAGI (reference sequence). V was clipped by 6 bases and J by 7 bases; unmatched bases: 6. The CDR3 loop reads CASRTGFGQPQHF. The CDR3 coding sequence is TGTGCCAGCAGGACAGGGTTCGGGCAGCCCCAGCATTTT.

The chain carries TRBV5-6 and TRBJ1-4; D unclear. The CDR3 contains 14 residues. The V gene's germline CDR1 is SGHDT and CDR2 YYEEEE. With 0 bases removed from V and 8 bases from J, the gap between germline ends came to 11 bases. The CDR3 nucleotides read TGTGCCAGCAGCTTGGGGCATATCCGCGAAAAACTGTTTTTT. This sequence encodes CASSLGHIREKLFF.

The chain uses TRBV5-5 and TRBJ1-3; no reliable D call. Trimming cost V 4 bases and J 5 bases, with 16 bases left between them. This CDR3 is built from 15 residues. Germline V lookup: CDR1 SGHKS, CDR2 YYEKEE (reference sequence). The CDR3 DNA is TGTGCCAGCAGCCGAGGCCCGGGAGGGAGAAACACCATATATTTT. As protein: CASSRGPGGRNTIYF. The full variable domain, completed using reference TRBV5-5 and TRBJ1-3, is DAGVTQSPTHLIKTRGQQVTLRCSPISGHKSVSWYQQVLGQGPQFIFQYYEKEERGRGNFPDRFSARQFPNYSSELNVNALLLGDSALYLCASSRGPGGRNTIYFGEGSWLTVV.

The V gene is TRBV23-1, the J gene TRBJ2-3; 9 nucleotides align to TRBD2. TRBV23-1 is placed among ORFs of uncertain function. Trimming at V came to 8 bases and at J to 3 bases, leaving 9 bases not matched to a gene. This CDR3 region has 15 residues. The CDR3 loop reads CASGPSGGWTDTQYF. The CDR3 DNA is TGCGCCAGCGGTCCCAGCGGGGGGTGGACAGATACGCAGTATTTT.

The chain employs TRBV5-8 and TRBJ2-3; TRBD2 is a possible D gene (6 bases). This CDR3 spans 13 amino acids. The ends were cut back, 3 bases at V and 10 bases at J, with 15 bases in the middle. Germline V gene lookup returns CDR1 SGHTS and CDR2 YDEGEE. CDR3 loop: CASSSRTWGAQYF. As DNA, the CDR3 is TGTGCCAGCAGCTCCCGCACCTGGGGGGCGCAGTATTTT.

In its sample, this clone was seen once. The gene calls are TRBV28 and TRBJ1-6; D gene unclear. This CDR3 spans 13 amino acids. The germline CDR1 and CDR2 sequences are MDHEN and SYDVKM. V lost 6 bases, J lost 15 bases, and 18 bases lay in between. CDR3 sequence reads: CASRAPIPSFLHF. As DNA, the CDR3 is TGTGCCAGCAGGGCCCCGATCCCTTCGTTCCTCCACTTT.

The chain has TRBV19 and TRBJ1-5; D is possibly TRBD1 (5 bases). The V gene's germline CDR1 is LNHDA and CDR2 SQIVND (reference sequence). CDR3 length: 15 amino acids. The V and J ends lost 8 bases and 4 bases respectively, with 18 bases between them. The CDR3 DNA follows: TGTGCCAGTTCCGGGGGTGCGACGGGAAATCAGCCCCAGCATTTT. Translating it yields CASSGGATGNQPQHF.

The rearrangement joins TRBV19 to TRBJ2-1, with D possibly matching TRBD2 (6 bases). V dropped 3 bases and J dropped 8 bases, with 17 bases sitting between them. In germline, CDR1 is LNHDA, CDR2 SQIVND (reference sequence). The CDR3 consists of 15 residues. The CDR3 coding sequence is TGTGCCAGTAGTATTGGGGGATCACGGAGGGATGAGCAGTTCTTC. This gives the protein CASSIGGSRRDEQFF.

J is TRBJ1-2 and V is TRBV19; D perhaps matches TRBD1 (6 bases). Trimming took 7 bases from V and 8 from J, leaving 14 bases between them. CDR3 length: 12 amino acids. From germline, CDR1 is LNHDA and CDR2 SQIVND (reference sequence). CDR3 protein: CASTPGQRGYTF. CDR3 coding DNA: TGTGCCAGTACCCCTGGACAGCGCGGCTACACCTTC.

The chain recombines TRBV2 with TRBJ1-1; D is unclear. The CDR3 extends over 13 amino acids. V was cut by 3 bases and J by 5 bases, with 10 bases left in between. Germline V gene lookup returns CDR1 SNHLY and CDR2 FYNNEI. CDR3 DNA sequence: TGTGCCAGCAGTGAGCGGGAGGGAACTGAAGCTTTCTTT. Amino acids: CASSEREGTEAFF.

The CDR3 sequence: CASSEMVGNYQGQYF. DNA of the CDR3: TGTGCCAGCAGTGAAATGGTGGGTAACTACCAGGGGCAGTACTTC. The rearrangement links TRBV6-1 to TRBJ2-7; D may be TRBD1 (5 bases). From germline, CDR1 is MNHNS and CDR2 SASEGT. This CDR3 comprises 15 residues. Trimming removed 2 bases at V and 9 bases at J, with 20 bases between.

The chain recombines TRBV7-8 with TRBJ1-5, with D maybe TRBD1 (5 bases). This CDR3 contains 14 residues. Per germline, CDR1 SGHVS and CDR2 FQNEAQ. Trimming cost V 5 bases and J 4 bases, with 12 bases left between them. CDR3 sequence reads: CASSLGTSNQPQHF. In nucleotides, the CDR3 is TGTGCCAGCAGCCTAGGGACTTCTAATCAGCCCCAGCATTTT.

The rearrangement links TRBV5-1 to TRBJ1-1; possible D gene TRBD1, 5 bases. Germline CDR1 and CDR2: SGHRS and YFSETQ. V lost 4 bases to trimming and J lost 5 bases, with 27 bases between them. This CDR3 spans 18 amino acids. DNA of the CDR3: TGCGCCAGCAGCCCAACCCTCGGGTCGATCGGGGAGGGGACTGAAGCTTTCTTT. Encoded protein: CASSPTLGSIGEGTEAFF.

This sequence joins TRBV2 and TRBJ1-2; 7 nucleotides match TRBD1. V lost 6 bases and J lost 1; bases outside the gene matches: 5. Germline V gene sequence: CDR1 SNHLY, CDR2 FYNNEI. The CDR3 totals 14 residues. In nucleotides, the CDR3 is TGTGCCAGCAGGGACGGACAGGTTAACTATGGCTACACCTTC. This encodes CASRDGQVNYGYTF.

This sequence joins TRBV5-1 and TRBJ1-4; D may be TRBD1 (6 bases). The CDR3 has 15 amino acids. The germline gives CDR1 SGHRS, CDR2 YFSETQ. The germline V and J ends were trimmed by 7 bases and 4 bases, with 17 bases remaining between them. Written as DNA, the CDR3 is TGCGCCAGCGCCGTAGGGGGAAGGAGTAATGAAAAACTGTTTTTT. It translates to CASAVGGRSNEKLFF.

The V call is TRBV9, the J call TRBJ2-2; D is unresolved. The germline V and J ends were trimmed by 3 bases and 5 bases, with 8 bases remaining between them. Germline CDR1 is SGDLS and CDR2 is YYNGEE. This CDR3 spans 13 amino acids. CDR3 bases: TGTGCCAGCAGCGCCGGTGATACCGGGGAGCTGTTTTTT. It encodes CASSAGDTGELFF. Based on the CDR3 plus reference TRBV9 and TRBJ2-2, the full variable domain is DSGVTQTPKHLITATGQRVTLRCSPRSGDLSVYWYQQSLDQGLQFLIQYYNGEERAKGNILERFSAQQFPDLHSELNLSSLELGDSALYFCASSAGDTGELFFGEGSRLTVL.

The chain employs TRBV9 and TRBJ2-3, with 11 bases identical to TRBD2. The CDR3 has 16 residues. Unmatched junction bases numbered 2, after V lost 0 bases and J lost 2 bases. The germline gives CDR1 SGDLS, CDR2 YYNGEE. The CDR3 DNA is TGTGCCAGCAGCGTAGGACTAGCGGGGCTCACAGATACGCAGTATTTT. Amino acid sequence: CASSVGLAGLTDTQYF. Drawing the rest from reference TRBV9 and TRBJ2-3, the complete variable domain is DSGVTQTPKHLITATGQRVTLRCSPRSGDLSVYWYQQSLDQGLQFLIQYYNGEERAKGNILERFSAQQFPDLHSELNLSSLELGDSALYFCASSVGLAGLTDTQYFGPGTRLTVL.

The chain recombines TRBV7-8 with TRBJ1-5, with TRBD1 matching over 7 bases. This CDR3 has 15 residues. V shed 4 bases, J shed 4 bases, and the junction held 7 bases outside the gene matches. The germline V gene encodes CDR1 SGHVS and CDR2 FQNEAQ. This CDR3 reads CASSSRDSPNQPQHF. The CDR3 DNA follows: TGTGCCAGCAGCTCACGGGACAGCCCAAATCAGCCCCAGCATTTT.

The chain recombines TRBV11-1 with TRBJ1-3; D possibly corresponds to TRBD1 (5 bases). This CDR3 contains 16 residues. CDR1 SGHAT and CDR2 FQDESV come from the germline V gene (reference sequence). Trimming shortened V by 2 bases and J by 0 bases, and 11 bases separated the two germline ends. The CDR3 protein is CASSLYRQNSGNTIYF. CDR3 bases: TGTGCCAGCAGCTTATACAGGCAAAACTCTGGAAACACCATATATTTT.

The chain employs TRBV11-1 and TRBJ2-5, with a tentative D call TRBD1 (5 bases). Germline CDR1 reads SGHAT; CDR2 reads FQDESV (reference sequence). V was trimmed by 3 bases and J by 3 bases, leaving 11 bases between them. The CDR3 spans 14 residues. The CDR3 DNA reads as TGTGCCAGCAGCTTCGGCCGACAGAAAGAGACCCAGTACTTC. Amino acid sequence: CASSFGRQKETQYF.

The J gene is TRBJ2-7, the V gene TRBV6-6; 7 bases line up with TRBD2. The CDR3 consists of 16 residues. Germline V lookup: CDR1 MNHNY, CDR2 SVGAGI (reference sequence). V lost 6 bases to trimming and J lost 4 bases; unmatched junction nucleotides: 15. In nucleotides, the CDR3 is TGTGCCAGCAGCTCCCCTCAGGCCGGGGGAGGGTACGAGCAGTACTTC. It translates to CASSSPQAGGGYEQYF.

In this sample, this clone turned up once. V gene TRBV3-1 (or the pseudogene TRBV3-2) combines with J gene TRBJ1-2; possible D gene TRBD1, 6 bases. The CDR3 runs 15 residues. V was clipped by 1 base and J by 6 bases, with 15 bases between them. Germline lookup yields CDR1 LGHDT and CDR2 YNNKEL (reference sequence). CDR3 in amino acids: CASSQGAGVQDGYTF. Written as DNA, the CDR3 is TGTGCCAGCAGCCAAGGCGCAGGGGTACAGGATGGCTACACCTTC.

The chain links TRBV10-3 to TRBJ2-5; 7 bases match TRBD1. Looked up from germline, CDR1 is ENHRY and CDR2 is SYGVKD. The length of the CDR3 is 14 residues. Losses at the gene ends were 6 bases for V and 2 bases for J; bases not matched to a gene: 6. This chain's CDR3 is CAIRATGEQETQYF. In nucleotides, the CDR3 is TGTGCCATCAGAGCCACAGGGGAACAAGAGACCCAGTACTTC.

The chain joins TRBV6-1 to TRBJ1-2; D is undetermined. The CDR3 contains 15 residues. V gave up 2 bases and J gave up 4 bases, with 14 bases separating them. Per germline, CDR1 MNHNS and CDR2 SASEGT. CDR3 amino acids: CASSETLSSPYGYTF. The CDR3 nucleotides are TGTGCCAGCAGTGAAACGCTAAGTTCCCCCTATGGCTACACCTTC.

The gene calls are TRBV4-2 and TRBJ2-1; TRBD1 is a possible D gene (7 bases). The CDR3 sequence is 20 residues long. Trimming took 0 bases from V and 0 from J, leaving 21 bases between them. Germline CDR1 reads LGHNA; CDR2 reads YNFKEQ. As DNA, the CDR3 is TGTGCCAGCAGCCAAGATAGGGGGCTAGGGGGGCCGAGCTCCTACAATGAGCAGTTCTTC. Its protein is CASSQDRGLGGPSSYNEQFF.

The J gene is TRBJ2-7, the V gene TRBV10-3; tentative D call: TRBD2 (6 bases). This CDR3 is 14 amino acids long. V lost 7 bases and J lost 1, with 14 bases in between. Per the germline V gene, CDR1 is ENHRY and CDR2 is SYGVKD. The CDR3 region has the DNA TGTGCCATCAAGGATCCTAGCGAGTCCTACGAGCAGTACTTC. Translated: CAIKDPSESYEQYF.

The chain recombines TRBV6-5 with TRBJ2-7; 9 nucleotides align to TRBD1. CDR3 length: 14 residues. Germline lookup yields CDR1 MNHEY and CDR2 SVGAGI. The trim removed 6 bases at V and 3 bases at J, leaving 6 bases unmatched. The CDR3 nucleotides read TGTGCCAGCAGGAGTGGACAGGGGATCTACGAGCAGTACTTC. This encodes CASRSGQGIYEQYF.

The genes are TRBV25-1 and TRBJ2-3; 7 bases fit TRBD1. This CDR3 region has 16 residues. V lost 2 bases, J lost 6 bases, and 11 bases stayed unmatched. Germline CDR1 is MGHDK and CDR2 is SYGVNS. CDR3 region: CASSETGASNGDTQYF. The CDR3 coding sequence is TGTGCCAGCAGTGAAACAGGGGCCTCCAACGGGGATACGCAGTATTTT.